The rows below give T cell receptor beta chains drawn from one sample of a study of blood T cell repertoires in COVID-19. Clones were sequenced by immunoSEQ multiplex PCR, and TCRdb holds only the in-frame ones, with some missing. Altogether under 400,000 clones are present, approximately 83% being singletons, with the ten largest covering about 4.2%. The source material was PBMCs or T cells enriched from blood (not recorded which). All receptors derive from a middle-aged woman with acute COVID-19. CDR3s include the opening cysteine and the closing phenylalanine or tryptophan. D genes are given only for firm matches. For some rows the clone size is stated as once, few or many, or as a class when expanded; others skip it.

V gene: TRBV12-5; clone size: NA; D gene: NA; J gene: TRBJ1-5; CDR3 protein: CASGHENSNQPQHF; CDR3 DNA: TGTGCTAGTGGTCACGAGAATAGCAATCAGCCCCAGCATTTT
V gene: TRBV14; clone size: NA; D gene: NA; J gene: TRBJ2-2; CDR3 protein: CASSPVSGELFF; CDR3 DNA: TGTGCCAGCAGCCCCGTCAGCGGGGAGCTGTTTTTT
V gene: TRBV6-5; clone size: NA; D gene: NA; J gene: TRBJ2-2; CDR3 protein: CASNPTGSNTGELFF; CDR3 DNA: TGTGCCAGCAACCCTACAGGTTCCAACACCGGGGAGCTGTTTTTT
V gene: TRBV14; clone size: NA; D gene: NA; J gene: TRBJ1-2; CDR3 protein: CASSQVPQGGYTF; CDR3 DNA: TGTGCCAGCAGCCAAGTTCCACAGGGCGGCTACACCTTC
V gene: TRBV11-1; clone size: NA; D gene: TRBD2; J gene: TRBJ2-2; CDR3 protein: CASSLGLANTGELFF; CDR3 DNA: TGTGCCAGCAGCTTGGGACTAGCGAACACCGGGGAGCTGTTTTTT
V gene: TRBV19; clone size: NA; D gene: NA; J gene: TRBJ2-1; CDR3 protein: CASRTVLQGYNEQFF; CDR3 DNA: TGTGCCAGTAGGACCGTCCTACAGGGTTACAATGAGCAGTTCTTC
V gene: TRBV15; clone size: NA; D gene: TRBD1; J gene: TRBJ2-5; CDR3 protein: CATSSRQGQETQYF; CDR3 DNA: TGTGCCACCAGCAGTCGACAGGGCCAAGAGACCCAGTACTTC
V gene: TRBV6-1; clone size: once; D gene: TRBD1; J gene: TRBJ2-1; CDR3 protein: CASSADRVGAYGGGQFF; CDR3 DNA: TGTGCCAGCAGTGCGGACAGGGTAGGGGCATACGGAGGGGGGCAGTTCTTC
V gene: TRBV9; clone size: NA; D gene: TRBD1; J gene: TRBJ2-7; CDR3 protein: CASSVEDLTGTGLGEQYF; CDR3 DNA: TGTGCCAGCAGCGTAGAGGATTTAACCGGGACAGGGCTGGGAGAGCAGTACTTC
V gene: TRBV27; clone size: NA; D gene: TRBD1; J gene: TRBJ1-1; CDR3 protein: CASSPGDRGSGTEAFF; CDR3 DNA: TGTGCCAGCAGTCCAGGGGACAGGGGTAGTGGGACAGAAGCTTTCTTT
V gene: TRBV7-8; clone size: many; D gene: TRBD2; J gene: TRBJ2-2; CDR3 protein: CASSLLAILAGGRTGELFF; CDR3 DNA: TGTGCCAGCAGCTTATTGGCGATTCTAGCGGGAGGGCGCACCGGGGAGCTGTTTTTT
V gene: TRBV7-6; clone size: NA; D gene: NA; J gene: TRBJ1-6; CDR3 protein: CASSLGRARTGNSPLHF; CDR3 DNA: TGTGCCAGCAGCTTAGGTCGGGCGAGGACGGGAAATTCACCCCTCCACTTT
V gene: TRBV20-1; clone size: NA; D gene: TRBD1; J gene: TRBJ1-5; CDR3 protein: CSASYRGTSGQPQHF; CDR3 DNA: TGCAGTGCTAGTTACAGGGGTACGTCTGGTCAGCCCCAGCATTTT
V gene: TRBV5-1; clone size: NA; D gene: NA; J gene: TRBJ2-1; CDR3 protein: CASSSAGGTLSYNEQFF; CDR3 DNA: TGCGCCAGCAGCTCCGCCGGGGGTACCCTCTCCTACAATGAGCAGTTCTTC
V gene: TRBV19; clone size: NA; D gene: TRBD1; J gene: TRBJ2-5; CDR3 protein: CASSTRGQGASQETQYF; CDR3 DNA: TGTGCCAGTAGTACCAGAGGACAGGGGGCCTCACAAGAGACCCAGTACTTC
V gene: TRBV3-1/TRBV3-2; clone size: NA; D gene: NA; J gene: TRBJ2-7; CDR3 protein: CASSQGTVSYEQYF; CDR3 DNA: TGTGCCAGCAGCCAAGGGACAGTCTCCTACGAGCAGTACTTC
V gene: TRBV9; clone size: few; D gene: TRBD1; J gene: TRBJ2-7; CDR3 protein: CASSRQGSSYEQYF; CDR3 DNA: TGTGCCAGCAGCAGACAGGGAAGCTCCTACGAGCAGTACTTC
V gene: TRBV5-1; clone size: NA; D gene: TRBD1; J gene: TRBJ2-3; CDR3 protein: CASSPATGRTDTQYF; CDR3 DNA: TGCGCCAGCAGCCCTGCGACAGGGAGAACAGATACGCAGTATTTT
V gene: TRBV19; clone size: NA; D gene: NA; J gene: TRBJ2-7; CDR3 protein: CASSRQGQIPYEQYF; CDR3 DNA: TGTGCCAGTAGTAGGCAGGGACAAATTCCTTACGAGCAGTACTTC
V gene: TRBV7-2; clone size: NA; D gene: NA; J gene: TRBJ2-5; CDR3 protein: CASSSLIGGQETQYF; CDR3 DNA: TGTGCCAGCAGCTCCCTCATCGGGGGTCAAGAGACCCAGTACTTC
V gene: TRBV12-3/TRBV12-4; clone size: NA; D gene: NA; J gene: TRBJ1-5; CDR3 protein: CASKRQDNQPQHF; CDR3 DNA: TGTGCCAGCAAAAGACAGGACAATCAGCCCCAGCATTTT
V gene: TRBV10-3; clone size: once; D gene: NA; J gene: TRBJ1-1; CDR3 protein: CAISESARGEAFF; CDR3 DNA: TGTGCCATCAGTGAGTCAGCAAGAGGTGAAGCTTTCTTT
V gene: TRBV5-5; clone size: NA; D gene: NA; J gene: TRBJ1-4; CDR3 protein: CASSPTTNEKLFF; CDR3 DNA: TGTGCCAGCAGCCCCACAACTAATGAAAAACTGTTTTTT
V gene: TRBV25-1; clone size: NA; D gene: TRBD1; J gene: TRBJ1-1; CDR3 protein: CASSEPGTGTEAFF; CDR3 DNA: TGTGCCAGCAGTGAGCCCGGGACAGGGACTGAAGCTTTCTTT
V gene: TRBV5-5; clone size: NA; D gene: NA; J gene: TRBJ2-1; CDR3 protein: CASSALFRALIGGEQFF; CDR3 DNA: TGTGCCAGCAGCGCTTTATTCCGGGCCTTGATAGGAGGTGAGCAGTTCTTC
V gene: TRBV5-8; clone size: NA; D gene: NA; J gene: TRBJ1-1; CDR3 protein: CASSLGRGTEAFF; CDR3 DNA: TGTGCCAGCAGCTTGGGCAGGGGCACTGAAGCTTTCTTT
V gene: TRBV19; clone size: NA; D gene: NA; J gene: TRBJ1-1; CDR3 protein: CASLEAMDTEAFF; CDR3 DNA: TGTGCCAGTCTAGAAGCGATGGACACTGAAGCTTTCTTT
V gene: TRBV27; clone size: NA; D gene: TRBD2; J gene: TRBJ2-2; CDR3 protein: CASNSLAGTGELFF; CDR3 DNA: TGTGCCAGCAATAGTCTAGCGGGCACCGGGGAGCTGTTTTTT
V gene: TRBV7-2; clone size: NA; D gene: TRBD2; J gene: TRBJ2-7; CDR3 protein: CASSPWTSGASYEQYF; CDR3 DNA: TGTGCCAGCAGCCCCTGGACTAGCGGGGCCTCCTACGAGCAGTACTTC
V gene: TRBV3-1/TRBV3-2; clone size: NA; D gene: NA; J gene: TRBJ1-2; CDR3 protein: CASSESPGQTYGYTF; CDR3 DNA: TGTGCCAGCAGCGAATCACCGGGACAAACCTATGGCTACACCTTC
V gene: TRBV11-2; clone size: NA; D gene: TRBD2; J gene: TRBJ2-3; CDR3 protein: CASSLEGSGLDTDTQYF; CDR3 DNA: TGTGCCAGCAGCTTAGAAGGATCGGGACTAGACACAGATACGCAGTATTTT
V gene: TRBV5-8; clone size: few; D gene: NA; J gene: TRBJ2-2; CDR3 protein: CASSFPGQRTGELFF; CDR3 DNA: TGTGCCAGCAGCTTTCCGGGACAACGGACCGGGGAGCTGTTTTTT
V gene: TRBV7-9; clone size: NA; D gene: NA; J gene: TRBJ1-3; CDR3 protein: CASSSGGSGNTIYF; CDR3 DNA: TGTGCCAGCAGCTCGGGGGGCTCTGGAAACACCATATATTTT
V gene: TRBV27; clone size: NA; D gene: TRBD1; J gene: TRBJ1-5; CDR3 protein: CASRVRQGNQPQHF; CDR3 DNA: TGTGCCAGCAGAGTCAGACAGGGAAATCAGCCCCAGCATTTT
V gene: TRBV3-1/TRBV3-2; clone size: NA; D gene: TRBD2; J gene: TRBJ2-1; CDR3 protein: CASSPLRLAGGPAGNEQFF; CDR3 DNA: TGTGCCAGCAGCCCTCTACGACTAGCGGGAGGCCCCGCCGGAAATGAGCAGTTCTTC
V gene: TRBV19; clone size: NA; D gene: NA; J gene: TRBJ1-1; CDR3 protein: CASNRGEGGGDEAFF; CDR3 DNA: TGTGCCAGTAATCGAGGTGAGGGAGGGGGAGATGAAGCTTTCTTT
V gene: TRBV7-8; clone size: NA; D gene: NA; J gene: TRBJ1-5; CDR3 protein: CASSFTNQPQHF; CDR3 DNA: TGTGCCAGCAGCTTTACTAATCAGCCCCAGCATTTT
V gene: TRBV6-4; clone size: few; D gene: NA; J gene: TRBJ1-2; CDR3 protein: CASRHGTSLGYTF; CDR3 DNA: TGTGCCAGCAGACACGGGACTTCACTTGGCTACACCTTC
V gene: TRBV27; clone size: many; D gene: TRBD1; J gene: TRBJ2-7; CDR3 protein: CASSPRTGVYEQYF; CDR3 DNA: TGTGCCAGCAGTCCCAGGACAGGGGTCTACGAGCAGTACTTC
V gene: TRBV2; clone size: NA; D gene: NA; J gene: TRBJ1-1; CDR3 protein: CASSSWGGGNTEAFF; CDR3 DNA: TGTGCCAGCAGTTCGTGGGGAGGGGGGAACACTGAAGCTTTCTTT
V gene: TRBV28; clone size: NA; D gene: TRBD2; J gene: TRBJ2-7; CDR3 protein: CASSFPGTSGRANEQYF; CDR3 DNA: TGTGCCAGCAGTTTCCCCGGGACTAGCGGGAGGGCCAACGAGCAGTACTTC
V gene: TRBV6-1; clone size: NA; D gene: NA; J gene: TRBJ1-2; CDR3 protein: CASSAQTIKDSNYGYTF; CDR3 DNA: TGTGCCAGCAGTGCCCAAACAATTAAAGACAGTAACTATGGCTACACCTTC
V gene: TRBV7-9; clone size: NA; D gene: TRBD2; J gene: TRBJ2-3; CDR3 protein: CASSLGAGMVEDTQYF; CDR3 DNA: TGTGCCAGCAGCTTAGGAGCGGGAATGGTCGAAGATACGCAGTATTTT
V gene: TRBV9; clone size: NA; D gene: TRBD2; J gene: TRBJ2-7; CDR3 protein: CASSGPGTKKYF; CDR3 DNA: TGTGCCAGCAGCGGCCCGGGGACTAAAAAGTACTTC
V gene: TRBV6-5; clone size: NA; D gene: TRBD1; J gene: TRBJ1-2; CDR3 protein: CASSRRDRPNYGYTF; CDR3 DNA: TGTGCCAGCAGTAGGCGGGACAGGCCTAACTATGGCTACACCTTC
V gene: TRBV3-1/TRBV3-2; clone size: once; D gene: NA; J gene: TRBJ1-1; CDR3 protein: CASSQASYTEAFF; CDR3 DNA: TGTGCCAGCAGCCAAGCGAGTTACACTGAAGCTTTCTTT
V gene: TRBV4-2; clone size: NA; D gene: TRBD1; J gene: TRBJ2-3; CDR3 protein: CASSQAVQGVDTQYF; CDR3 DNA: TGTGCCAGCAGCCAAGCAGTTCAGGGGGTAGATACGCAGTATTTT
V gene: TRBV7-9; clone size: NA; D gene: NA; J gene: TRBJ1-1; CDR3 protein: CASSLDTMNTEAFF; CDR3 DNA: TGTGCCAGCAGCCTAGACACCATGAACACTGAAGCTTTCTTT
V gene: TRBV6-5; clone size: NA; D gene: TRBD2; J gene: TRBJ2-5; CDR3 protein: CASRPPGGPETQYF; CDR3 DNA: TGTGCCAGCAGACCCCCGGGGGGTCCAGAGACCCAGTACTTC
V gene: TRBV2; clone size: NA; D gene: TRBD2; J gene: TRBJ2-1; CDR3 protein: CASTGLVKNEQFF; CDR3 DNA: TGTGCCAGCACTGGACTAGTAAAAAATGAGCAGTTCTTC
V gene: TRBV4-2; clone size: many; D gene: TRBD1; J gene: TRBJ2-2; CDR3 protein: CASSRDRDFTGELFF; CDR3 DNA: TGTGCCAGCAGCCGGGACAGGGATTTTACCGGGGAGCTGTTTTTT
V gene: TRBV5-1; clone size: NA; D gene: NA; J gene: TRBJ2-3; CDR3 protein: CASTFTGTRRDTQYF; CDR3 DNA: TGCGCCAGCACCTTCACAGGGACCCGCCGGGATACGCAGTATTTT
V gene: TRBV5-1; clone size: NA; D gene: NA; J gene: TRBJ2-3; CDR3 protein: CASSRTGLDTQYF; CDR3 DNA: TGCGCCAGCAGCAGAACAGGGTTGGATACGCAGTATTTT
V gene: TRBV5-4; clone size: NA; D gene: TRBD1; J gene: TRBJ2-1; CDR3 protein: CASRAWGQEYNEQFF; CDR3 DNA: TGTGCCAGCCGAGCGTGGGGACAGGAGTACAATGAGCAGTTCTTC